This is a list of T cell receptor beta chains from one sample in a study of CD8 T cells in Susac syndrome. Each CDR3 protein is one row after TCRdb ran MiXCR on the immunoSEQ multiplex PCR reads. Of about 110,000 distinct CDR3 sequences detected, around 97% appear once; the ten largest clones hold approximately 0.092%. The specimen was CD4+ T cells from PBMCs. All receptors derive from a human donor in good health. The CDR3 runs from the conserved cysteine through the conserved F or W. D genes are given only for firm matches. A row's size may be missing; if present it is once, few, many or a size class.

>TRBV12-3/TRBV12-4|-|TRBJ2-7|-
TGTGCCAGCAGTTTGGACTACGACTACGAGCAGTACTTC
CASSLDYDYEQYF
>TRBV24-1|-|TRBJ2-1|TRBD2
TGTGCCACCAGTGACTACCAAGCGGGGTCCTACAATGAGCAGTTCTTC
CATSDYQAGSYNEQFF
>TRBV20-1|-|TRBJ2-2|TRBD2
TGCAGTGCTTCTCCTAGCGGTAGCACCGGGGAGCTGTTTTTT
CSASPSGSTGELFF
>TRBV25-1|-|TRBJ1-6|TRBD1
TGTGCCAGCAGCTCGGACAGGGGATGGAATTCACCCCTCCACTTT
CASSSDRGWNSPLHF
>TRBV12-3/TRBV12-4|-|TRBJ1-5|-
TGTGCCAGCAGTTTAGGGGGACGGGCCCAGCATTTT
CASSLGGRAQHF
>TRBV5-4|-|TRBJ2-3|-
TGTGCCAGCAGCTTAAAGAAACAGGGCACAGATACGCAGTATTTT
CASSLKKQGTDTQYF
>TRBV29-1|-|TRBJ1-2|-
TGCAGCGTGGGGAACTATGGCTACACCTTC
CSVGNYGYTF
>TRBV6-5|-|TRBJ2-2|-
TGTGCCAGCAGCCCCGGATACGGGGAGCTGTTTTTT
CASSPGYGELFF
>TRBV5-4|once|TRBJ2-1|-
TGTGCCAGCAGCTTGGGACGGTCCTACAATGAGCAGTTCTTC
CASSLGRSYNEQFF
>TRBV30|-|TRBJ2-7|-
TGTGCCTGGAGAGGCACAGGGATAGGTGTATCCCTTTACGAGCAGTACTTC
CAWRGTGIGVSLYEQYF
>TRBV18|-|TRBJ2-3|-
TGTGCCAGCTCACCGAGCCTGAGGAGCACAGATACGCAGTATTTT
CASSPSLRSTDTQYF
>TRBV6-6|-|TRBJ1-1|-
TGTGCCAGCAGACCTCGCGCGGGGGCCACTGAAGCTTTCTTT
CASRPRAGATEAFF
>TRBV11-2|-|TRBJ1-4|-
TGTGCCAGCAGTTACAGTCAATCCGCAACTAATGAAAAACTGTTTTTT
CASSYSQSATNEKLFF
>TRBV7-3|-|TRBJ2-7|-
TGTGCCAGCACGAAGCGGGCCTCCTACGAGCAGTACTTC
CASTKRASYEQYF
>TRBV10-3|-|TRBJ2-7|TRBD1
TGTGCCATCAGAGGGACAGGGGATGGAGGACAGTACTTC
CAIRGTGDGGQYF
>TRBV7-2|-|TRBJ1-1|TRBD1
TGTGCCAGCACCCTGACAGGGGGCCTGTACGGCACTGAAGCTTTCTTT
CASTLTGGLYGTEAFF
>TRBV19|once|TRBJ1-1|-
TGTGCCAGTAGTCATCAAAACACCCTCGAAGCTTTCTTT
CASSHQNTLEAFF
>TRBV30|-|TRBJ2-2|-
TGTGCCCGGAGTGTAAGGGCCGGTGACACCGGGGAGCTGTTTTTT
CARSVRAGDTGELFF
>TRBV3-1|-|TRBJ2-6|-
TGTGCCAGCAGCCGGGGCTGGGCCAACGTCCTGACTTTC
CASSRGWANVLTF
>TRBV4-3|-|TRBJ2-7|TRBD1
TGCGCCAGCAGCCAACACCTGGGACAGGGCTCCTACGAGCAGTACTTC
CASSQHLGQGSYEQYF
>TRBV6-5|-|TRBJ2-6|-
TGTGCCAGCAGTTACTCGAGGAATGGGGGCGCTGGGGCCAACGTCCTGACTTTC
CASSYSRNGGAGANVLTF
>TRBV28|-|TRBJ1-6|TRBD1
TGTGCCAGCAACACAGGGGATTCACCCCTCCACTTT
CASNTGDSPLHF
>TRBV7-9|-|TRBJ2-7|TRBD1
TGTGCCAGCAGCGTGAGACAGGGTGGCCACGAGCAGTACTTC
CASSVRQGGHEQYF
>TRBV29-1|-|TRBJ2-3|-
TGCAGCGTCGGGACTCCAAAGGGGCCAGATACGCAGTATTTT
CSVGTPKGPDTQYF
>TRBV7-2|once|TRBJ2-7|-
TGTGCCAGCAGCTTAGCTCAGGCACGATACGAGCAGTACTTC
CASSLAQARYEQYF
>TRBV6-5|-|TRBJ2-6|TRBD1
TGTGCCAGCAGTTCCTCCGAGGGGGCCCACTCTGGGGCCAACGTCCTGACTTTC
CASSSSEGAHSGANVLTF
>TRBV24-1|-|TRBJ2-2|TRBD2
TGTGCCACCAGTGAGGTGCGGACTAGTAACACCGGGGAGCTGTTTTTT
CATSEVRTSNTGELFF
>TRBV6-5|once|TRBJ1-1|-
TGTGCCAGCAGGCTACAGAGGAACACTGAAGCTTTCTTT
CASRLQRNTEAFF
>TRBV4-2|-|TRBJ2-5|-
TGTGCCAGCAGCCAGGAGCGGTACCAAGAGACCCAGTACTTC
CASSQERYQETQYF
>TRBV19|-|TRBJ2-7|-
TGTGCCAGTAGTATAGATTACCTAGTGTCCTACGAGCAGTACTTC
CASSIDYLVSYEQYF
>TRBV20-1|-|TRBJ1-5|-
TGCAGTGCTAGGCCCAATTACGTCAGCAATCAGCCCCAGCATTTT
CSARPNYVSNQPQHF
>TRBV20-1|-|TRBJ1-2|-
TGCAGTGCTAGAGTATATAACGGGTTCTACTATGGCTACACCTTC
CSARVYNGFYYGYTF
>TRBV5-4|once|TRBJ2-5|TRBD2
TGTGCCAGCAGCTCGTCCCGGGGGGGAGAGACCCAGTACTTC
CASSSSRGGETQYF
>TRBV6-5|-|TRBJ1-1|TRBD1
TGTGCCAGCAGTCTGGACAGGGGTGGTACTGAAGCTTTCTTT
CASSLDRGGTEAFF
>TRBV18|-|TRBJ2-1|TRBD2
TGTGCCAGCTCACCCCCGCGAGCGGGGGGGATAGGGGAGCAGTTCTTC
CASSPPRAGGIGEQFF
>TRBV3-1|once|TRBJ2-3|-
TGTGCCAGCAGCCGTTACGGTAGCACAGATACGCAGTATTTT
CASSRYGSTDTQYF
>TRBV7-9|-|TRBJ2-5|-
TGTGCCAGCAGCTTATGGACAGCGGAAGAGACCCAGTACTTC
CASSLWTAEETQYF
>TRBV28|-|TRBJ2-7|TRBD1
TGTGCCAGCAGTTTCTCACCCTCAGGGGGCAAGAACGAGCAGTACTTC
CASSFSPSGGKNEQYF
>TRBV24-1|-|TRBJ2-7|TRBD1
TGTGCCACCAGTGACCCCAGACAGGGCGGCTACGAGCAGTACTTC
CATSDPRQGGYEQYF
>TRBV4-1|-|TRBJ1-2|-
TGCGCCAGCAGCCAAAGAGGGAACTATGGCTACACCTTC
CASSQRGNYGYTF
>TRBV5-6|-|TRBJ2-5|-
TGTGCCAGCAGCTTTCAGGGGAGGGAAGAGACCCAGTACTTC
CASSFQGREETQYF